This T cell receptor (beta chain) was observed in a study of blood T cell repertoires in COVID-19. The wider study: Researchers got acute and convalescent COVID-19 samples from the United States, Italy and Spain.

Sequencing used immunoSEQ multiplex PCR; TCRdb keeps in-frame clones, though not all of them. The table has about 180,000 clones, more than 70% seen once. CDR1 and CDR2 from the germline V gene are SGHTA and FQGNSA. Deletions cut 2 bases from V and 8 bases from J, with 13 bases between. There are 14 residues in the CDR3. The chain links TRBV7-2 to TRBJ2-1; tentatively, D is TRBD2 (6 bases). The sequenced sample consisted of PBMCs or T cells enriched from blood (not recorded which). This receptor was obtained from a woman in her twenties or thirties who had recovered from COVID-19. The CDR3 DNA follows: TGTGCCAGCAGCTTAACTAGCTCCGGATATGAGCAGTTCTTC. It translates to CASSLTSSGYEQFF.